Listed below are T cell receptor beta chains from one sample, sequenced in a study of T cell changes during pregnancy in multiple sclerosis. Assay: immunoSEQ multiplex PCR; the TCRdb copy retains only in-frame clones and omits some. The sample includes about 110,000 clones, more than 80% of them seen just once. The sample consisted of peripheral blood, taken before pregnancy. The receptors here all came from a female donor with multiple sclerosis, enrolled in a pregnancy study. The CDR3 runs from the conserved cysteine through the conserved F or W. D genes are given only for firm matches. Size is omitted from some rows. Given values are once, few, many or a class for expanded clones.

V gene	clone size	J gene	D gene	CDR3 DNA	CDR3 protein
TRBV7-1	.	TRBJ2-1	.	TGTGCCAGCAGCTTCGAGGGCGGGACGTACAATGAGCAGTTCTTC	CASSFEGGTYNEQFF
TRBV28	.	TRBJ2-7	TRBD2	TGTGCCAGCAGTTTATTGACTAGCGGGAGTCTCTACGAGCAGTACTTC	CASSLLTSGSLYEQYF
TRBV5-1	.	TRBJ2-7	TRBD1	TGCGCCAGCAGCTGGGGACAGGGTCTCGAGCAGTACTTC	CASSWGQGLEQYF
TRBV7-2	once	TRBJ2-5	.	TGTGCCAGCAGCTCTCAAGAGACCCAGTACTTC	CASSSQETQYF
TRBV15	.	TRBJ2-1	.	TGTGCCACCAGCAGAGCCGGCGGGAACAATGAGCAGTTCTTC	CATSRAGGNNEQFF
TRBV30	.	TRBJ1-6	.	TGTGCCTGGAGCGGGGGGGTAGGATCACCCCTCCACTTT	CAWSGGVGSPLHF
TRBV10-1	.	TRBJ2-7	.	TGCGCCACCAAAAAAGGACAAAAGTACGAGCAGTACTTC	CATKKGQKYEQYF
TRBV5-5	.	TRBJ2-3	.	TGTGCCAGCAGCCCCCTCTCAGATAGCACAGATACGCAGTATTTT	CASSPLSDSTDTQYF
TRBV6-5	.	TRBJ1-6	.	TGTGCCAGCAGTTACTCGTTACCCAGGGAGGGTTCACCCCTCCACTTT	CASSYSLPREGSPLHF
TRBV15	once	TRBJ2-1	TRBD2	TGTGCCACCAGCAGGGATTTTCGACTAGCGGTATACAATGAGCAGTTCTTC	CATSRDFRLAVYNEQFF
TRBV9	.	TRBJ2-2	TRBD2	TGTGCCAGCAGCGTCTCATTAAATGTCCTAGCGGGTGAGAACACCGGGGAGCTGTTTTTT	CASSVSLNVLAGENTGELFF
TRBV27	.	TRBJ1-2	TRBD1	TGTGCCAGCAGTTTATCTCAGGGGGTGGGAACGTCCTATGGCTACACCTTC	CASSLSQGVGTSYGYTF
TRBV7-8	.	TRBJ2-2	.	TGTGCCAGCAGCTTAGATCTTGGCAGGGGGGACACCGGGGAGCTGTTTTTT	CASSLDLGRGDTGELFF
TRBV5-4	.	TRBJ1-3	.	TGCGCCAGCAGCCAAGGAGGGCCGGCCTCTGGAAACACCATATATTTT	CASSQGGPASGNTIYF
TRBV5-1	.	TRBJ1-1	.	TGCGCCAGCAGCTTGAAGGAGAGCGGAAGCACTGAAGCTTTCTTT	CASSLKESGSTEAFF
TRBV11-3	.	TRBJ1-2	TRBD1	TGTGCCAGCAGCTTAGGACAGGGTCATGGCTACACCTTC	CASSLGQGHGYTF
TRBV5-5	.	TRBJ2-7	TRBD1	TGTGCCAGCAGCACGACAGGGGTTTACGAGCAGTACTTC	CASSTTGVYEQYF
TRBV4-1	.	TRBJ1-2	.	TGCGCCAGCAGCCAACAATTCCCATGGCTCTATGGCTACACCTTC	CASSQQFPWLYGYTF
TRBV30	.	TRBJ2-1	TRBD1	TGTGCCTGGAGTGTTTGGACAGGGCCTCTCAATGAGCAGTTCTTC	CAWSVWTGPLNEQFF
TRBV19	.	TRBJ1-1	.	TGTGCCAGTAGTACTCACAGCGGGCTGGACACTGAAGCTTTCTTT	CASSTHSGLDTEAFF
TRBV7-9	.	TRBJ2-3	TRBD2	TGTGCCAGCAGCCTACTAGCGGGAGGTGAAGATACGCAGTATTTT	CASSLLAGGEDTQYF
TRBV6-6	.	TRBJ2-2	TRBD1	TGTGCCAGCAGTCCGGGACAGGGCATCGGGGAGCTGTTTTTT	CASSPGQGIGELFF
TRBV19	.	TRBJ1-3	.	TGTGCCAGTAGCCGGACAGCTTCTGGAAACACCATATATTTT	CASSRTASGNTIYF
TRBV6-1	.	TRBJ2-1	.	TGTGCCAGCAGCGGGAGTGTGTACAATGAGCAGTTCTTC	CASSGSVYNEQFF
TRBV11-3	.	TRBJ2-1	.	TGTGCCAGCAGCGGAAGAGCGGTAGTAGCCTACAATGAGCAGTTCTTC	CASSGRAVVAYNEQFF
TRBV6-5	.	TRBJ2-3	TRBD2	TGTGCCAGCAGTTATTCGGGGGGGGTAGATACGCAGTATTTT	CASSYSGGVDTQYF
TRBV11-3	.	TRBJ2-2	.	TGTGCCAGCAGCCCACAAGACATAATCACCGGGGAGCTGTTTTTT	CASSPQDIITGELFF
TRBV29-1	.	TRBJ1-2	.	TGCAGCGCGACGACAGGTCTCAACTATGGCTACACCTTC	CSATTGLNYGYTF
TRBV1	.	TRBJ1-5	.	TGCACCAGCAGCCAAGATCAGGGCAATCAGCCCCAGCATTTT	CTSSQDQGNQPQHF
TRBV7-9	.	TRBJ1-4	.	TGTGCCAGCAGCTTAGCAGACACAACTAATGAAAAACTGTTTTTT	CASSLADTTNEKLFF
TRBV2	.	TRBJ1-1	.	TGTGCCAGCAACTCCGGGACTGACACTGAAGCTTTCTTT	CASNSGTDTEAFF
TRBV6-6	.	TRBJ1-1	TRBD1	TGTGCCAGCACGCCGGGACAGGGCACTGAAGCTTTCTTT	CASTPGQGTEAFF
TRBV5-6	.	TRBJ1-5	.	TGTGCCAGCAGCTCGGGGGAGGGCGGTCAGCCCCAGCATTTT	CASSSGEGGQPQHF
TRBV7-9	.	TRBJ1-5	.	TGTGCCAGCAGCTTAGCAGGGGACAATCAGCCCCAGCATTTT	CASSLAGDNQPQHF
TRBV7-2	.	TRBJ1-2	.	TGTGCCAGCAGCCGACTTAACTATGGCTACACCTTC	CASSRLNYGYTF
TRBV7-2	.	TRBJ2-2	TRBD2	TGTGCCAGCAGCTTCCTAGCGGGAGCGTCTACCGGGGAGCTGTTTTTT	CASSFLAGASTGELFF
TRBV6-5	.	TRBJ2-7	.	TGTGCCAGCAGCCCACTATTGGACAGCCCCTACGAGCAGTACTTC	CASSPLLDSPYEQYF
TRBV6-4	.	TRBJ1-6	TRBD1	TGTGCCAGCAGTACCAATCTCCGACAGGGCCTATGGGGTTCACCCCTCCACTTT	CASSTNLRQGLWGSPLHF
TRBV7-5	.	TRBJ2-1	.	TGTGCCAGAAGCTTATCACTAGATATATACAATGAGCAGTTCTTC	CARSLSLDIYNEQFF
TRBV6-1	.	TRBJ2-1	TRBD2	TGTGCCAGCAGTGAAAGGGAGCGGGGAAACTACAATGAGCAGTTCTTC	CASSERERGNYNEQFF
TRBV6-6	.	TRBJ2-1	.	TGTGCCAGCAGTCTGAGCCCCATATTCGATGAGCAGTTCTTC	CASSLSPIFDEQFF
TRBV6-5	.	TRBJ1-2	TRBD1	TGTGCCAGCAGTTACCACGACAGGGATGGCTACACCTTC	CASSYHDRDGYTF
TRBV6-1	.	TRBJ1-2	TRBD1	TGTGCCAGCACTCGACAGGGTTACGGCTACACCTTC	CASTRQGYGYTF
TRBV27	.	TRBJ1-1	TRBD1	TGTGCCAGCAGTTTGTTACAGGGGGAAGCTTTCTTT	CASSLLQGEAFF
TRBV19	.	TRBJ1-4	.	TGTGCCAGTAGTATCCAGGGATCTAATGAAAAACTGTTTTTT	CASSIQGSNEKLFF
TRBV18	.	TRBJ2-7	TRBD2	TGTGCCAGCTCACCACGCCTAGCGGGTGTGAAAAGCTCCTACGAGCAGTACTTC	CASSPRLAGVKSSYEQYF
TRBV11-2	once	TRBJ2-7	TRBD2	TGTGCCAGCAGCTTCAAGCAGCGGGGGACCTACGAGCAGTACTTC	CASSFKQRGTYEQYF
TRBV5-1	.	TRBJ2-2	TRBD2	TGCGCCAGCAGCCAATCGGGGGGGACCGGGGAGCTGTTTTTT	CASSQSGGTGELFF
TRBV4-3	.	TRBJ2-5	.	TGCGCCAGCAGCCAAGATGGCACAGAAGAGACCCAGTACTTC	CASSQDGTEETQYF
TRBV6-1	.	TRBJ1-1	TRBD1	TGTGCCAGCAGTCCCCCGAGGGGGCTGAGTACTGAAGCTTTCTTT	CASSPPRGLSTEAFF
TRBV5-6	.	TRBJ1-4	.	TGTGCCAGCAGCCGTTCCTATGAAAAACTGTTTTTT	CASSRSYEKLFF
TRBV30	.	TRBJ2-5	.	TGTGCCTCTTCGTGGGGCCACGAGACCCAGTACTTC	CASSWGHETQYF
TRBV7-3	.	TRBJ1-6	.	TGTGCCAGCAGCTTAATCAGGGATTCACCCCTCCACTTT	CASSLIRDSPLHF